This entry features one T cell receptor beta chain sequence. The V end lost 1 base, the J end lost 6 bases, and 5 bases lay between the germline ends. Germline lookup yields CDR1 SGHRS and CDR2 YFSETQ. CDR3 size: 13 residues. Stable Graves' hyperthyroidism denoted no ophthalmopathy progression over 18 months. Clinical symptoms, serum thyroxine and TRAb, thyroid ultrasound and orbital computed tomography were used for the diagnoses. From less than 13 ml of fresh peripheral blood, PBMCs were isolated. RNA transcripts served as the template for amplifying TCR beta CDR3 regions. Carried out on the TCR CDR3, a first-round RT-PCR used the HTBI primer set. Via MiXCR, TCRdb re-called the multiplex PCR reads, giving one row per CDR3 protein. The table includes 210,000 or so distinct CDR3 sequences, roughly 15% detected once. The sample originates from a study of T cells in Graves' hyperthyroidism and ophthalmopathy. Study at large: Peripheral blood collection took place at initial diagnosis, before any treatment.

The chain links TRBV5-1 to TRBJ1-6; no clear D. This TCR derives from a man aged 45-65 years with Graves' hyperthyroidism. Specimen: blood. CDR3 sequence (DNA): TGCGCCAGCAGCTTGTCGGGTAATTCACCCCTCCACTTT. Its protein product is CASSLSGNSPLHF. Together with reference TRBV5-1 and TRBJ1-6, the CDR3 gives the full variable domain: KAGVTQTPRYLIKTRGQQVTLSCSPISGHRSVSWYQQTPGQGLQFLFEYFSETQRNKGNFPGRFSGRQFSNSRSEMNVSTLELGDSALYLCASSLSGNSPLHFGNGTRLTVT.